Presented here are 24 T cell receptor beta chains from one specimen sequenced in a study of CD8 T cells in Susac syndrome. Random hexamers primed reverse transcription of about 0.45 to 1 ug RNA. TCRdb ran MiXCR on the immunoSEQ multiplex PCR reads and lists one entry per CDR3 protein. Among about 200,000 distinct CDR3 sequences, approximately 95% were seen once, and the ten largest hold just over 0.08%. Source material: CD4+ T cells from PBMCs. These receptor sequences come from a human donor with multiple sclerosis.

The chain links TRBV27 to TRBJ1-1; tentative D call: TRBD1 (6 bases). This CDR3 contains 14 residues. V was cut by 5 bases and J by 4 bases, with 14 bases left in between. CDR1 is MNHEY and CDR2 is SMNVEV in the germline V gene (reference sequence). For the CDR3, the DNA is TGTGCCAGCAGTAAACAGGGTAGGGGCACTGAAGCTTTCTTT. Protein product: CASSKQGRGTEAFF.

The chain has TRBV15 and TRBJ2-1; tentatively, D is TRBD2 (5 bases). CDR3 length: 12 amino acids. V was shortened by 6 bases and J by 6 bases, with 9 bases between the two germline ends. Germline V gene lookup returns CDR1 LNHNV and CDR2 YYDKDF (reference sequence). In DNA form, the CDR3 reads TGTGCCACCAGGCGGGCGCCCAATGAGCAGTTCTTC. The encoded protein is CATRRAPNEQFF.

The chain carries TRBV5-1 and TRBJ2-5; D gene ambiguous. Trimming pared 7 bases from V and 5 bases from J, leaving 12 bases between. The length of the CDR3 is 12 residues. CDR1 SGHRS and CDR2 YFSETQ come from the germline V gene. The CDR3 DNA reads TGCGCCAGCGGAACGGAAGCGGAGACCCAGTACTTC. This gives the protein CASGTEAETQYF.

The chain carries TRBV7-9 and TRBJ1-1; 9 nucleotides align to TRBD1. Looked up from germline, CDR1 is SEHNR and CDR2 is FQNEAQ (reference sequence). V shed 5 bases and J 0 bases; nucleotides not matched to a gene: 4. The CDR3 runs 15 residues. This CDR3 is CASSMTGGLNTEAFF. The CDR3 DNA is TGTGCCAGCAGCATGACAGGGGGGCTGAACACTGAAGCTTTCTTT.

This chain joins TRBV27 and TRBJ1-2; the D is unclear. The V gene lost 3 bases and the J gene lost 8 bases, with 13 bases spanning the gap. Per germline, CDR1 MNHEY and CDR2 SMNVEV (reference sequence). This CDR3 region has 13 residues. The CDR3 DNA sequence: TGTGCCAGCAGTTTCAAGGGAATAGGCGGCTACACCTTC. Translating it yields CASSFKGIGGYTF.

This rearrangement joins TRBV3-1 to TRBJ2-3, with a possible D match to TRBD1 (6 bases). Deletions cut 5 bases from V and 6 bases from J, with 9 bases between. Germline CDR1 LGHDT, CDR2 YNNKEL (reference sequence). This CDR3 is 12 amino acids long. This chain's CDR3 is CASSETGDTQYF. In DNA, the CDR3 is TGTGCCAGCAGCGAAACAGGGGATACGCAGTATTTT.

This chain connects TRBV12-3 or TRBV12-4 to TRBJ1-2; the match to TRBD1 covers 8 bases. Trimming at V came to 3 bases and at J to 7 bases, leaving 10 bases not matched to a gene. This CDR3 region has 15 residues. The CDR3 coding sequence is TGTGCCAGCAGTTTTCCCGACAGGGGAGTTTCTGGCTACACCTTC. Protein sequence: CASSFPDRGVSGYTF.

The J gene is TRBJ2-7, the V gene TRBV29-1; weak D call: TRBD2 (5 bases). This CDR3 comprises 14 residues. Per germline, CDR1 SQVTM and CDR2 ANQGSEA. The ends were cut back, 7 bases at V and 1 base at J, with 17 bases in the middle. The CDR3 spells CSAGVQKRSYEQYF. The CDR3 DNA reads TGCAGCGCTGGGGTACAGAAGCGGTCCTACGAGCAGTACTTC.

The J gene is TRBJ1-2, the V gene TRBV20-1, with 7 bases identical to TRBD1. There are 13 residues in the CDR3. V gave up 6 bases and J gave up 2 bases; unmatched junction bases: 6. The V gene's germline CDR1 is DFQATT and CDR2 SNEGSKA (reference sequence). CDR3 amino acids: CSALQTGNYGYTF. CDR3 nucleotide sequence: TGCAGTGCCCTTCAGACAGGGAACTATGGCTACACCTTC.

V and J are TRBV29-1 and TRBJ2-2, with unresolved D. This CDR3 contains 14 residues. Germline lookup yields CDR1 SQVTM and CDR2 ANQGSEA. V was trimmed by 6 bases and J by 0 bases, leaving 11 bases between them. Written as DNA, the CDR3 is TGCAGCGTCCCCGGGTCCTCGAACACCGGGGAGCTGTTTTTT. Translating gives CSVPGSSNTGELFF.

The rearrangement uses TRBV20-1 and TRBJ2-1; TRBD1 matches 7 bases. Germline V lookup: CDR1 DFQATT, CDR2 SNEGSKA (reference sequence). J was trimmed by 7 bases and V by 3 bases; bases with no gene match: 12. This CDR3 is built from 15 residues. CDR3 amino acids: CSASPLVRGYNEQFF. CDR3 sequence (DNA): TGCAGTGCTAGTCCCCTGGTCAGGGGGTATAATGAGCAGTTCTTC.

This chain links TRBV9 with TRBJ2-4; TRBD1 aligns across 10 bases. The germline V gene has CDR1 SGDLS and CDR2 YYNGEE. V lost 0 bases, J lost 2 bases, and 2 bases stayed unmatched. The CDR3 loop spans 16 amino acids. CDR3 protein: CASSVGQGATKNIQYF. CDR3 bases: TGTGCCAGCAGCGTAGGACAGGGGGCGACCAAAAACATTCAGTACTTC. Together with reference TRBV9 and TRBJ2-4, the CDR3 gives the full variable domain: DSGVTQTPKHLITATGQRVTLRCSPRSGDLSVYWYQQSLDQGLQFLIQYYNGEERAKGNILERFSAQQFPDLHSELNLSSLELGDSALYFCASSVGQGATKNIQYFGAGTRLSVL.

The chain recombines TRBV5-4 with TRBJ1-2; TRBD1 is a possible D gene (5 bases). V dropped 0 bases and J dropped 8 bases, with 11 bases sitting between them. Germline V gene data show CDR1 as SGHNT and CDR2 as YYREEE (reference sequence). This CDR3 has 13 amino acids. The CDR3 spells CASSLARGEGYTF. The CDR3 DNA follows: TGTGCCAGCAGCTTGGCGAGGGGCGAGGGCTACACCTTC.

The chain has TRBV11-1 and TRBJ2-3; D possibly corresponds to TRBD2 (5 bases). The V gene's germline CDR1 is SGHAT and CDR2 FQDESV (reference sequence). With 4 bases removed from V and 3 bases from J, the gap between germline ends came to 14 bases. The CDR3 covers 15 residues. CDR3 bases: TGTGCCAGCAGCTCTAACGGACTGGTTACAGATACGCAGTATTTT. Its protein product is CASSSNGLVTDTQYF.

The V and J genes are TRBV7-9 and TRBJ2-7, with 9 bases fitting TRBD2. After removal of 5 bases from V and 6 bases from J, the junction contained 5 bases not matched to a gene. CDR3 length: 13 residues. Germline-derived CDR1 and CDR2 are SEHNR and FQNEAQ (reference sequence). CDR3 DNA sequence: TGTGCCAGCAGCCCGCGGGGGGGGAGCGAGCAGTACTTC. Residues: CASSPRGGSEQYF.

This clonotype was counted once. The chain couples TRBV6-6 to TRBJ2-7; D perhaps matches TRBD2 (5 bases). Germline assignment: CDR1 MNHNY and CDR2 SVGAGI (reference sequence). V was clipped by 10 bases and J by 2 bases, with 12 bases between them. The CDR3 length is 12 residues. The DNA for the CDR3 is TGTGCCACCTGGACTCAAACCTACGAGCAGTACTTC. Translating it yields CATWTQTYEQYF.

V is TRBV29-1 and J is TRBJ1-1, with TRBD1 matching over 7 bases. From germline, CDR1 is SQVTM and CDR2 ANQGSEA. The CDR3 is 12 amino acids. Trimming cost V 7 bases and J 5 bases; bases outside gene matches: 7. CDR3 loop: CSGTGSATEAFF. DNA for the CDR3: TGCAGCGGGACAGGCTCCGCTACTGAAGCTTTCTTT.

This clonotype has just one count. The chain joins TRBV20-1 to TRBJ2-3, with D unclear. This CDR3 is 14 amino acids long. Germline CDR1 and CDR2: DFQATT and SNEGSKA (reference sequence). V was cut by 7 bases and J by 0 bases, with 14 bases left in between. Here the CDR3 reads CSGNLAISTDTQYF. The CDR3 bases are TGCAGTGGGAATTTGGCGATCAGCACAGATACGCAGTATTTT.

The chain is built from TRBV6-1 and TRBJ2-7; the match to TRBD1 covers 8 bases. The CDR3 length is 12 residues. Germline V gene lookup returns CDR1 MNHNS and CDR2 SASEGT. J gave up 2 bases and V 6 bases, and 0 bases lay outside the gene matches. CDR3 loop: CASRTGAYEQYF. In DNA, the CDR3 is TGTGCCAGCAGGACAGGGGCCTACGAGCAGTACTTC.

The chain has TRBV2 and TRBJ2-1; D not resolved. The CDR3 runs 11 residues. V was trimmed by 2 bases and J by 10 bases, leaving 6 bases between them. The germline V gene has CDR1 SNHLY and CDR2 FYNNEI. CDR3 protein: CASSEIAEQFF. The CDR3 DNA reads TGTGCCAGCAGTGAAATTGCAGAGCAGTTCTTC.

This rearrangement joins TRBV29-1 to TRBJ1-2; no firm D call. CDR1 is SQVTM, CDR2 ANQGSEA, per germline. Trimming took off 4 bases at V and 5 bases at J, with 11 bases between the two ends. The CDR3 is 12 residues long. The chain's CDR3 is CSVGQKIYGYTF. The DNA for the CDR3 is TGCAGCGTTGGGCAGAAGATATATGGCTACACCTTC.

The CDR3 region is CASNPGEETQYF. The CDR3 bases are TGTGCCAGCAACCCAGGGGAAGAGACCCAGTACTTC. J is TRBJ2-5 and V is TRBV25-1; D is perhaps TRBD1 (6 bases). Germline V gives CDR1 MGHDK, CDR2 SYGVNS. CDR3 length: 12 amino acids. V lost 7 bases, J lost 3 bases, and 9 bases lay in between.

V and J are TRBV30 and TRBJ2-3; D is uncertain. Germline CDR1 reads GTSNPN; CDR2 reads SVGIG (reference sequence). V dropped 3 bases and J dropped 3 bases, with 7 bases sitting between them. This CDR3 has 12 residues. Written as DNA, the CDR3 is TGTGCCTGGAGATCTTTGACAGATACGCAGTATTTT. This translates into CAWRSLTDTQYF.

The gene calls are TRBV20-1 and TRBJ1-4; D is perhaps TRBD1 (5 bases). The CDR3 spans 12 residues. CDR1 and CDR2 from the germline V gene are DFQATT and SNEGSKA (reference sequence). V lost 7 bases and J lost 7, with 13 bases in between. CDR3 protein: CSGEEGTEKLFF. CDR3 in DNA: TGCAGTGGGGAGGAGGGGACTGAAAAACTGTTTTTT.